Presented here are 24 T cell receptor beta chains from one specimen sequenced in a study of a mutant IDH1 vaccine in newly diagnosed glioma. Their antigens remain unidentified. Here immunoSEQ multiplex PCR was the method, and the copy in TCRdb shows in-frame clones only, minus some. This table has some 62,000 clones, roughly four fifths appearing once. Time point given: week 47, end of study. The vaccine gave 300 ug of a 20-mer mutant IDH1 peptide subcutaneously per dose. Material: PBMCs, obtained from a glioma patient whose treatment included an IDH1 peptide vaccine. These receptors came from a man under 40 with glioma.

This clone was detected a few times. This rearrangement joins TRBV7-9 to TRBJ1-5; D is unresolved. V gave up 1 base and J gave up 0 bases, with 7 bases separating them. This CDR3 is 15 amino acids long. Germline V gives CDR1 SEHNR, CDR2 FQNEAQ (reference sequence). The CDR3 sequence is CASSLGEFSNQPQHF. CDR3 nucleotides: TGTGCCAGCAGCTTAGGAGAGTTTAGCAATCAGCCCCAGCATTTT.

This rearrangement joins TRBV30 to TRBJ1-5, with unresolved D. Germline V gene lookup returns CDR1 GTSNPN and CDR2 SVGIG (reference sequence). Trimming took 0 bases from V and 3 from J, leaving 9 bases between them. This CDR3 region has 14 residues. Written as DNA, the CDR3 is TGTGCCTGGAGTGTAGGTCAGGACAATCAGCCCCAGCATTTT. Amino acid sequence: CAWSVGQDNQPQHF.

This chain connects TRBV15 to TRBJ1-2; tentatively, D is TRBD1 (5 bases). The CDR3 contains 14 residues. From germline, CDR1 is LNHNV and CDR2 YYDKDF (reference sequence). The V end lost 4 bases, the J end lost 3 bases, and 12 bases lay between the germline ends. CDR3 residues: CATSTRGFDYGYTF. The CDR3 bases are TGTGCCACCAGCACAAGGGGTTTCGACTATGGCTACACCTTC.

V usage is TRBV7-2 and J usage is TRBJ1-2; the match to TRBD1 covers 7 bases. There are 17 residues in the CDR3. The trim removed 5 bases at V and 2 bases at J, leaving 14 bases unmatched. Germline CDR1 and CDR2: SGHTA and FQGNSA. The CDR3 DNA follows: TGTGCCAGCAGCCGGACTGACAGGGATAAGTACAACTATGGCTACACCTTC. The encoded protein is CASSRTDRDKYNYGYTF.

The chain couples TRBV28 to TRBJ2-2; tentatively, D is TRBD1 (6 bases). V lost 4 bases and J 4 bases, leaving 16 bases between the germline ends. The CDR3 totals 16 residues. The V gene's germline CDR1 is MDHEN and CDR2 SYDVKM. The CDR3 spells CASSSSTGRATGELFF. Written as DNA, the CDR3 is TGTGCCAGCAGTTCCAGTACAGGGAGAGCCACCGGGGAGCTGTTTTTT. Supplemented by reference TRBV28 and TRBJ2-2, the full variable domain reads DVKVTQSSRYLVKRTGEKVFLECVQDMDHENMFWYRQDPGLGLRLIYFSYDVKMKEKGDIPEGYSVSREKKERFSLILESASTNQTSMYLCASSSSTGRATGELFFGEGSRLTVL.

V is TRBV6-5 and J is TRBJ2-7; D is perhaps TRBD1 (5 bases). Germline lookup yields CDR1 MNHEY and CDR2 SVGAGI. The V end was cut by 6 bases, the J end by 2 bases, with 11 bases between. The CDR3 totals 13 residues. The CDR3 nucleotides read TGTGCCAGCAGGAAAGGGGCAACCTACGAGCAGTACTTC. It yields the protein CASRKGATYEQYF.

V is TRBV9 and J is TRBJ2-3; D is undetermined. The germline CDR1 and CDR2 sequences are SGDLS and YYNGEE. The CDR3 consists of 13 residues. Deletions cut 3 bases from V and 0 bases from J, with 5 bases between. CDR3 sequence reads: CASSALSTDTQYF. CDR3 coding DNA: TGTGCCAGCAGCGCCCTGAGCACAGATACGCAGTATTTT.

This chain uses TRBV6-1 with TRBJ1-5, with 8 bases lining up with TRBD1. CDR3 length: 15 residues. J lost 5 bases, V lost 6 bases, and 9 bases had no gene match. Per the germline V gene, CDR1 is MNHNS and CDR2 is SASEGT. The CDR3 DNA reads as TGTGCCAGCAGGGAAACCAGACAGGGGTATCAGCCCCAGCATTTT. It codes for CASRETRQGYQPQHF.

This chain connects TRBV5-1 to TRBJ1-2; TRBD1 matches 8 bases. Germline CDR1 reads SGHRS; CDR2 reads YFSETQ. With V trimmed by 2 bases and J by 3 bases, 0 bases remained unmatched. The CDR3 totals 13 residues. CDR3 sequence: CASSLQGDYGYTF. In DNA form, the CDR3 reads TGCGCCAGCAGCTTACAGGGGGACTATGGCTACACCTTC.

The CDR3 loop is CASSPGGVGYGYTF. The DNA of the CDR3 is TGTGCCAGCAGCCCAGGAGGGGTCGGCTATGGCTACACCTTC. V usage is TRBV2 and J usage is TRBJ1-2; possible D gene TRBD1, 5 bases. Germline V lookup: CDR1 SNHLY, CDR2 FYNNEI. The CDR3 extends over 14 amino acids. V dropped 6 bases and J dropped 4 bases, with 15 bases sitting between them.

The gene calls are TRBV25-1 and TRBJ2-5, with TRBD1 identical over 8 bases. The DNA end is more similar to TRBJ2-7, so the J call may be wrong. Germline assignment: CDR1 MGHDK and CDR2 SYGVNS. This CDR3 comprises 14 residues. CDR3 in amino acids: CASSDLQGAYEQYF. DNA of the CDR3: TGTGCCAGCAGTGACTTACAGGGGGCCTACGAGCAGTACTTC.

The rearrangement links TRBV5-1 to TRBJ2-1; TRBD2 agrees at 12 bases. This CDR3 comprises 17 residues. The junction had 6 bases not matched to a gene; V was cut back by 3 bases and J by 2 bases. Looked up from germline, CDR1 is SGHRS and CDR2 is YFSETQ. DNA of the CDR3: TGCGCCAGCAGCTCTATACCTAGCGGGGGGGCCTACAATGAGCAGTTCTTC. Protein sequence: CASSSIPSGGAYNEQFF.

V gene TRBV7-8 combines with J gene TRBJ2-1; D is unclear. The V gene lost 5 bases and the J gene lost 5 bases, with 13 bases spanning the gap. Germline V gene sequence: CDR1 SGHVS, CDR2 FQNEAQ. The CDR3 totals 14 residues. CDR3 loop: CASSETTVNNEQFF. The DNA for the CDR3 is TGTGCCAGCAGCGAGACGACTGTGAACAATGAGCAGTTCTTC.

This clone was observed once. This chain connects TRBV6-5 to TRBJ2-1; D is unresolved. Germline V gene data show CDR1 as MNHEY and CDR2 as SVGAGI. The CDR3 is 14 amino acids. The ends were cut back, 0 bases at V and 4 bases at J, with 7 bases in the middle. The DNA of the CDR3 is TGTGCCAGCAGTTACTCCGCGAGTTACAATGAGCAGTTCTTC. Protein product: CASSYSASYNEQFF.

This clone was detected only a few times. This chain uses TRBV19 with TRBJ1-5; 8 nucleotides match TRBD1. The CDR3 sequence is 19 residues long. The germline V gene has CDR1 LNHDA and CDR2 SQIVND (reference sequence). V lost 3 bases, J lost 2 bases, and 15 bases stayed unmatched. The CDR3 DNA sequence: TGTGCCAGTAGTATCGGGGCAGGGGGCGTGAAGACCCGCAATCAGCCCCAGCATTTT. It codes for CASSIGAGGVKTRNQPQHF.

This chain links TRBV2 with TRBJ1-5, with TRBD1 matching 7 bases. CDR3 length: 14 residues. Looked up from germline, CDR1 is SNHLY and CDR2 is FYNNEI. With 7 bases clipped from V and 2 bases from J, the junction kept 5 bases outside the gene matches. DNA for the CDR3: TGTGCCAGCAAATCCCAGGGGGGCAATCAGCCCCAGCATTTT. Encoded protein: CASKSQGGNQPQHF.

The chain links TRBV5-4 to TRBJ2-1, with 11 bases matching TRBD1. V was pared by 2 bases and J by 2 bases, with 6 bases of the junction left unmatched. CDR1 is SGHNT and CDR2 is YYREEE in the germline V gene (reference sequence). CDR3 size: 17 residues. The CDR3 bases are TGTGCCAGCAGCTTAGGACCGGGACAGGGGGCCTACAATGAGCAGTTCTTC. It codes for CASSLGPGQGAYNEQFF.

The rearrangement uses TRBV5-1 and TRBJ2-3; D gene uncertain. V lost 7 bases, J lost 3 bases, and 6 bases lay in between. Germline CDR1 reads SGHRS; CDR2 reads YFSETQ. There are 11 residues in the CDR3. The chain's CDR3 is CASSLTDTQYF. In nucleotides, the CDR3 is TGCGCCAGCTCATTGACAGATACGCAGTATTTT.

This clone was observed once. V usage is TRBV5-4 and J usage is TRBJ1-1; D gene ambiguous. The V and J ends lost 3 bases and 4 bases respectively, with 7 bases between them. Germline lookup yields CDR1 SGHNT and CDR2 YYREEE (reference sequence). The CDR3 totals 12 residues. The CDR3 DNA sequence: TGTGCCAGCAGCTACCACGGCACTGAAGCTTTCTTT. Translation: CASSYHGTEAFF.

The sample holds one count of this clone. This sequence joins TRBV5-4 and TRBJ1-1; D remains ambiguous. Per germline, CDR1 SGHNT and CDR2 YYREEE (reference sequence). This CDR3 has 12 amino acids. Trimming left V 5 bases short and J 5 bases short, with 10 bases between. This CDR3 is CASSLGRTEAFF. The CDR3 nucleotides read TGTGCCAGCAGTCTCGGAAGGACTGAAGCTTTCTTT.

The chain employs TRBV7-9 and TRBJ2-5; 8 nucleotides align to TRBD1. V lost 0 bases to trimming and J lost 2 bases; unmatched junction nucleotides: 5. CDR3 size: 16 residues. The germline CDR1 and CDR2 sequences are SEHNR and FQNEAQ (reference sequence). CDR3 in amino acids: CASSLAGTGEQETQYF. The CDR3 DNA is TGTGCCAGCAGCTTAGCGGGGACAGGAGAACAAGAGACCCAGTACTTC.

The CDR3 DNA follows: TGTGCCAGCAGCCTGACGGTGAACTATGGCTACACCTTC. Translating gives CASSLTVNYGYTF. The chain recombines TRBV6-5 with TRBJ1-2; D remains unclear. This CDR3 spans 13 amino acids. Per the germline V gene, CDR1 is MNHEY and CDR2 is SVGAGI. V was trimmed by 6 bases and J by 2 bases, leaving 10 bases between them.

CDR3 protein: CAWSDLGDSSYNEQFF. CDR3 nucleotide sequence: TGTGCCTGGAGCGATTTGGGGGATTCCTCCTACAATGAGCAGTTCTTC. V is TRBV30 and J is TRBJ2-1; D is tentatively TRBD1 or TRBD2 (5 bases each). Germline V gene sequence: CDR1 GTSNPN, CDR2 SVGIG (reference sequence). The CDR3 is 16 amino acids. V was cut by 3 bases and J by 0 bases, with 15 bases left in between.

The chain links TRBV11-2 to TRBJ2-3; possibly TRBD2 for D (6 bases). The CDR3 sequence is 14 residues long. Germline V gene sequence: CDR1 SGHAT, CDR2 FQNNGV. V was cut by 5 bases and J by 4 bases, with 13 bases left in between. The CDR3 here is CASSLLTGADTQYF. CDR3 sequence (DNA): TGTGCCAGCAGCCTATTGACGGGGGCAGATACGCAGTATTTT.